This T cell receptor (beta chain) was sequenced in a study of blood T cell repertoires in COVID-19. This clone has a handful of counts. The ends lost 7 bases at V and 7 bases at J; junction bases unmatched: 5. The CDR3 contains 13 residues. CDR1 SGHTS and CDR2 YDEGEE come from the germline V gene. Assay: immunoSEQ multiplex PCR; the TCRdb copy retains only in-frame clones and omits some. The data hold about 150,000 clones, with more than 75% observed a single time. The rearrangement joins TRBV5-8 to TRBJ1-4, with 9 positions matching TRBD1. The sequencing input was PBMCs or T cells enriched from blood (not recorded which). The clonotype originates from a woman in her forties or fifties who had recovered from COVID-19. The CDR3 loop is CASVTGGSEKLFF. The CDR3 nucleotides are TGTGCCAGCGTGACAGGGGGGAGTGAAAAACTGTTTTTT.